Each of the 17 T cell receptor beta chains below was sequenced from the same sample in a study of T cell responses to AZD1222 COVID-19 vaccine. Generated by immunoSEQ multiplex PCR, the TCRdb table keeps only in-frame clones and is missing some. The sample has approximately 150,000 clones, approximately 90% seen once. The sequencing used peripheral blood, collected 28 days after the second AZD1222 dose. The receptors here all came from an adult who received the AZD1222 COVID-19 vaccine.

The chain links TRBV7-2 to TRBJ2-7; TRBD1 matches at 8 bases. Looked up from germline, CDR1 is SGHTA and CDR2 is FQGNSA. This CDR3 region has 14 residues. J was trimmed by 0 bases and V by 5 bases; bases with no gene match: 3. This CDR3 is CASSHRGSSYEQYF. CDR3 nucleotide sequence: TGTGCCAGCAGCCACAGGGGGAGCTCCTACGAGCAGTACTTC. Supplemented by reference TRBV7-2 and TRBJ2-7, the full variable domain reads GAGVSQSPSNKVTEKGKDVELRCDPISGHTALYWYRQSLGQGLEFLIYFQGNSAPDKSGLPSDRFSAERTGGSVSTLTIQRTQQEDSAVYLCASSHRGSSYEQYFGPGTRLTVT.

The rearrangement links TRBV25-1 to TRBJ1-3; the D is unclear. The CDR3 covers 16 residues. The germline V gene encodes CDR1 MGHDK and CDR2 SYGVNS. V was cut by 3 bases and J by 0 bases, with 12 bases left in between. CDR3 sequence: CASSDLGSSSGNTIYF. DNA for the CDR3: TGTGCCAGCAGTGATTTGGGGTCCTCCTCTGGAAACACCATATATTTT.

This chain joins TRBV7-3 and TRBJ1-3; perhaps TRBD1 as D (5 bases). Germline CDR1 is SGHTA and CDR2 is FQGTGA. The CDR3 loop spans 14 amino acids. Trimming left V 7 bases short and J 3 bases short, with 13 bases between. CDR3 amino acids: CASNGRGFGNTIYF. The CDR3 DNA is TGTGCCAGCAACGGGAGGGGTTTTGGAAACACCATATATTTT.

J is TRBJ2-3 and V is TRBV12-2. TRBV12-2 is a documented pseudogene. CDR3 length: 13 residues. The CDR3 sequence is CASRSRGSDTQYF. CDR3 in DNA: TGTGCAAGTCGCTCCCGTGGGTCAGATACGCAGTATTTT.

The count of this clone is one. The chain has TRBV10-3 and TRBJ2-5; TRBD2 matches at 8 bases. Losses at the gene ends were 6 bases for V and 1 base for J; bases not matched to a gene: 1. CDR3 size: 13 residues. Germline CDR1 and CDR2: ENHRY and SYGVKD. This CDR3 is CAISGLAQETQYF. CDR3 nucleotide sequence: TGTGCCATCAGCGGACTAGCCCAAGAGACCCAGTACTTC.

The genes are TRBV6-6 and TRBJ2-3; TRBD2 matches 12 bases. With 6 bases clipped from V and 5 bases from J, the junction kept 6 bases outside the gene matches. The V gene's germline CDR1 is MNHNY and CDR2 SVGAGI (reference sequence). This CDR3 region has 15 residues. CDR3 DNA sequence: TGTGCCAGCAGCTTAACTAGCGGGGGGAAAGATACGCAGTATTTT. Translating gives CASSLTSGGKDTQYF.

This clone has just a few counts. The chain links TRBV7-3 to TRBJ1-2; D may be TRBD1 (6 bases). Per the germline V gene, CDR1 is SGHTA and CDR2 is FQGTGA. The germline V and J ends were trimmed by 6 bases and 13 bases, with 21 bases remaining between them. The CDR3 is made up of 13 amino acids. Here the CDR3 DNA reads TGTGCCAGCAGTCCACCCGCACAGGGAGCCCTCACCTTC. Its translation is CASSPPAQGALTF.

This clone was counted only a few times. CDR3 DNA: TGCGCCAGCAGCTTGGAGTACAGAAGAAATGAAAAACTGTTTTTT. Translating it yields CASSLEYRRNEKLFF. This chain joins TRBV5-1 and TRBJ1-4; D is unclear. Trimming cost V 0 bases and J 5 bases, with 11 bases left between them. The CDR3 runs 15 residues. The germline CDR1 and CDR2 sequences are SGHRS and YFSETQ.

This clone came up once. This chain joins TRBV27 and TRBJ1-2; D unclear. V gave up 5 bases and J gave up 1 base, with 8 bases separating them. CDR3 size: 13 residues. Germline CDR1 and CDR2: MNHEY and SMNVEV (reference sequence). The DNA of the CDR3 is TGTGCCAGCAGTCGCGCTGGTAACTATGGCTACACCTTC. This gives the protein CASSRAGNYGYTF.

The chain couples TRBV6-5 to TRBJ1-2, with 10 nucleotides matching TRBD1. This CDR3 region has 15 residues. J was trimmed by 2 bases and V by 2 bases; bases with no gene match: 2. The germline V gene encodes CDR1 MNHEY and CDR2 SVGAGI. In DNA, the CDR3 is TGTGCCAGCAGTTACGGGGGACAGGGGAACTATGGCTACACCTTC. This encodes CASSYGGQGNYGYTF.

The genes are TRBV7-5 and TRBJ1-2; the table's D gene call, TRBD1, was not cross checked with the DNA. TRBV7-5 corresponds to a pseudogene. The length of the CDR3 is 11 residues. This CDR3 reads CARRRQVGYTF. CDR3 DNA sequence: TGTGCCAGACGGAGACAGGTTGGCTACACCTTC.

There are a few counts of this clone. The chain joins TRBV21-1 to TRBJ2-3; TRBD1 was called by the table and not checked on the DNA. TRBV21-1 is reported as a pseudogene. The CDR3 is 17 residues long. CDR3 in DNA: TGTGCCAGCAGCCAAAAGGTGGGGGCATGCGGCACAGATACGCAGTATTTT. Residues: CASSQKVGACGTDTQYF.

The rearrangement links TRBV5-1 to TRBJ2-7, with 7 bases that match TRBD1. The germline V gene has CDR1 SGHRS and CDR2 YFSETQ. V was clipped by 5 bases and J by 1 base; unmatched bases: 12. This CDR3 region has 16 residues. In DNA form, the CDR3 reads TGCGCCAGCAGTTACAAACCCCGGGACAGTTCCTACGAGCAGTACTTC. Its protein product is CASSYKPRDSSYEQYF.

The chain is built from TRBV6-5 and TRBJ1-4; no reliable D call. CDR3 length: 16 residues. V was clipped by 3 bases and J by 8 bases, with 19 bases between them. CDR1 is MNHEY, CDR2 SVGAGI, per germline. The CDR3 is CASSYTRRALGEKLFF. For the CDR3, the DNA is TGTGCCAGCAGTTATACCCGGAGGGCGCTCGGGGAAAAACTGTTTTTT.

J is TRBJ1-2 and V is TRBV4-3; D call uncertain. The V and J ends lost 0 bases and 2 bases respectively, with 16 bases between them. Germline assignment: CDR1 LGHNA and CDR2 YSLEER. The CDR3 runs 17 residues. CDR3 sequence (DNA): TGCGCCAGCAGCCAAGATCCCCAGGCAGAGGACAACTATGGCTACACCTTC. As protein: CASSQDPQAEDNYGYTF.

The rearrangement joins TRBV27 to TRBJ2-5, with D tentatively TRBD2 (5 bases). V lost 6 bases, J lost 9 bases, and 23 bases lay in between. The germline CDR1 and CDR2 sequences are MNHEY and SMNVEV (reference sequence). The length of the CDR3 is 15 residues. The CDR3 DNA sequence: TGTGCCAGCAGCTTTAGAGGGAGCCCTCGTGAGGCCCAGTACTTC. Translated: CASSFRGSPREAQYF.

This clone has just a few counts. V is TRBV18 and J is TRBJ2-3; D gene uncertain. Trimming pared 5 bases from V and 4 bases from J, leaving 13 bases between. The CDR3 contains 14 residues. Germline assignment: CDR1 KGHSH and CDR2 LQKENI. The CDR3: CASSWNERPDTQYF. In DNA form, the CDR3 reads TGTGCCAGCTCATGGAACGAGCGCCCAGATACGCAGTATTTT.